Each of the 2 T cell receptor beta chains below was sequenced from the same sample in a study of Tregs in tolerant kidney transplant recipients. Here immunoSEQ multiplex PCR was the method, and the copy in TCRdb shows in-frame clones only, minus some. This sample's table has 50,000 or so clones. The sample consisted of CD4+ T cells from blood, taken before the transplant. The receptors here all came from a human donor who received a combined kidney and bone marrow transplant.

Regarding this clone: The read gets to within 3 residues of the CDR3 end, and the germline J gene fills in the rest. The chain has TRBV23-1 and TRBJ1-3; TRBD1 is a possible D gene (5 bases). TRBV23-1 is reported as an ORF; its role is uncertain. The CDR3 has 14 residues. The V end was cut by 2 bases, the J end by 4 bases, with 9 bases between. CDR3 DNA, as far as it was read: TGCGCCAGCAGTCAAAAGGGGAACGGAAACACC. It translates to CASSQKGNGNT. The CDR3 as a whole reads CASSQKGNGNTIYF.

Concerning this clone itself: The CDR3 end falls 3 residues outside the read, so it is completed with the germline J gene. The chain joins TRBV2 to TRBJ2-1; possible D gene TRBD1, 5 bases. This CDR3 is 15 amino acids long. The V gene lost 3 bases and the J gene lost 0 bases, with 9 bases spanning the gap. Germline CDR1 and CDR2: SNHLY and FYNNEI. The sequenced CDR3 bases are TGTGCCAGCAGTGACAGGGCGAGCTCCTACAATGAG. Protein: CASSDRASSYNE. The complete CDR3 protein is CASSDRASSYNEQFF.